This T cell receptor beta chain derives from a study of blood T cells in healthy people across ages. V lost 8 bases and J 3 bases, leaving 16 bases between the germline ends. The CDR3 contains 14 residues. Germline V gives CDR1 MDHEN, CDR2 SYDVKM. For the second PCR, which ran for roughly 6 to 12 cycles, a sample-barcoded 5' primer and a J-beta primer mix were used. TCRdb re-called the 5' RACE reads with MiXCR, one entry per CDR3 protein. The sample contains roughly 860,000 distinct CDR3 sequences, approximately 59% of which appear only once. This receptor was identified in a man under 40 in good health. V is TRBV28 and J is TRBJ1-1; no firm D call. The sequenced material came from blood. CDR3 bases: TGTGCCAGCCTAACCGGTTGGGCCTACACTGAAGCTTTCTTT. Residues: CASLTGWAYTEAFF.